The 10 T cell receptor beta chains listed next were all sequenced from one sample in a study of blood T cell repertoires in COVID-19. Using immunoSEQ multiplex PCR, the repertoire was profiled, and TCRdb retains in-frame clones only, with some absent. The profile shows about 380,000 clones, more than 70% of them singletons. The sample consisted of peripheral blood. Receptors were obtained from a man aged 35 to 55 with acute or convalescent COVID-19.

V and J are TRBV5-1 and TRBJ1-1, with D perhaps matching TRBD1 (6 bases). CDR3 length equals 14 residues. Trimming shortened V by 4 bases and J by 8 bases, and 18 bases separated the two germline ends. Germline V CDR1 and CDR2: SGHRS, YFSETQ. The CDR3 region is CASSNDNRAAEAFF. In DNA form, the CDR3 reads TGCGCCAGCAGCAACGACAACAGGGCCGCCGAAGCTTTCTTT.

This clone was observed a single time. The sample holds other DNA sequences that translate to the same CDR3. V is TRBV5-1 and J is TRBJ1-5, with 9 nucleotides matching TRBD1. Germline CDR1 and CDR2: SGHRS and YFSETQ. This CDR3 region has 14 residues. After removal of 2 bases from V and 5 bases from J, the junction contained 2 bases not matched to a gene. The CDR3 loop reads CASSLTGGDQPQHF. CDR3 bases: TGCGCCAGCAGCTTAACAGGGGGCGATCAGCCCCAGCATTTT. The whole variable domain, remainder taken from reference TRBV5-1 and TRBJ1-5, is KAGVTQTPRYLIKTRGQQVTLSCSPISGHRSVSWYQQTPGQGLQFLFEYFSETQRNKGNFPGRFSGRQFSNSRSEMNVSTLELGDSALYLCASSLTGGDQPQHFGDGTRLSIL.

The V call is TRBV19, the J call TRBJ1-1; D unresolved. This CDR3 contains 16 residues. Germline CDR1 is LNHDA and CDR2 is SQIVND (reference sequence). Deletions cut 7 bases from V and 7 bases from J, with 25 bases between. The CDR3 bases are TGTGCCAGTATAAGTGGGGTAGGGCGGACTGATTTTGAAGCTTTCTTT. Translated: CASISGVGRTDFEAFF.

The CDR3 loop is CASSSDSRTGYTF. The CDR3 DNA follows: TGTGCCAGCAGCTCGGACAGTAGAACTGGCTACACCTTC. V and J are TRBV27 and TRBJ1-2; D might be TRBD1 (6 bases). The V and J ends lost 6 bases and 7 bases respectively, with 15 bases between them. This CDR3 region has 13 residues. CDR1 is MNHEY, CDR2 SMNVEV, per germline (reference sequence).

The chain links TRBV25-1 to TRBJ1-3, with D perhaps TRBD1 (5 bases). Looked up from germline, CDR1 is MGHDK and CDR2 is SYGVNS. V was cut by 5 bases and J by 4 bases, with 24 bases left in between. The CDR3 length is 18 residues. CDR3: CASSSQGAGRTRGNTIYF. The CDR3 coding sequence is TGTGCCAGCAGTTCCCAAGGAGCAGGGAGGACCAGGGGAAACACCATATATTTT. Variable domain in full (rest from reference TRBV25-1 and TRBJ1-3): EADIYQTPRYLVIGTGKKITLECSQTMGHDKMYWYQQDPGMELHLIHYSYGVNSTEKGDLSSESTVSRIRTEHFPLTLESARPSHTSQYLCASSSQGAGRTRGNTIYFGEGSWLTVV.

The CDR3 here is CASSYEWQGTYGYTF. The CDR3 region has the DNA TGTGCCAGCAGTTACGAATGGCAGGGAACCTATGGCTACACCTTC. The chain combines TRBV6-5 with TRBJ1-2; tentatively, D is TRBD1 (5 bases). The CDR3 contains 15 residues. CDR1 MNHEY and CDR2 SVGAGI come from the germline V gene. Deletions cut 2 bases from V and 4 bases from J, with 14 bases between.

J is TRBJ2-1 and V is TRBV14; the D gene is possibly TRBD1 (6 bases). This CDR3 spans 15 amino acids. V was shortened by 4 bases and J by 7 bases, with 17 bases between the two germline ends. CDR1 and CDR2 (germline): SGHDN, FVKESK. CDR3 sequence: CASSPGAGEWNEQFF. CDR3 DNA: TGTGCCAGCAGCCCAGGGGCAGGGGAGTGGAATGAGCAGTTCTTC.

The chain joins TRBV6-4 to TRBJ2-3; 9 nucleotides line up with TRBD2. Per germline, CDR1 MRHNA and CDR2 SNTAGT. The CDR3 is 14 residues long. V was clipped by 1 base and J by 6 bases; unmatched bases: 2. In nucleotides, the CDR3 is TGTGCCAGCAGTGACTTGGGACTAGCTGATACGCAGTATTTT. Its protein product is CASSDLGLADTQYF.

The rearrangement links TRBV7-9 to TRBJ2-1; TRBD2 matches at 8 bases. This CDR3 region has 13 residues. Trimming cost V 7 bases and J 7 bases; bases outside gene matches: 6. Per germline, CDR1 SEHNR and CDR2 FQNEAQ (reference sequence). The CDR3 DNA reads TGTGCCAGCAACCCGGCGGGGGGTAATGAGCAGTTCTTC. It encodes CASNPAGGNEQFF.

For this clone: The same CDR3 can be traced to other DNA sequences in this sample. The chain employs TRBV10-2 and TRBJ2-1, with 9 bases that match TRBD2. The junction had 2 bases not matched to a gene; V was cut back by 4 bases and J by 4 bases. The CDR3 extends over 14 amino acids. CDR1 and CDR2 (germline): WSHSY, SAAADI. This chain's CDR3 is CASSGLAVYNEQFF. Here the CDR3 DNA reads TGCGCCAGCAGTGGACTAGCGGTTTACAATGAGCAGTTCTTC.